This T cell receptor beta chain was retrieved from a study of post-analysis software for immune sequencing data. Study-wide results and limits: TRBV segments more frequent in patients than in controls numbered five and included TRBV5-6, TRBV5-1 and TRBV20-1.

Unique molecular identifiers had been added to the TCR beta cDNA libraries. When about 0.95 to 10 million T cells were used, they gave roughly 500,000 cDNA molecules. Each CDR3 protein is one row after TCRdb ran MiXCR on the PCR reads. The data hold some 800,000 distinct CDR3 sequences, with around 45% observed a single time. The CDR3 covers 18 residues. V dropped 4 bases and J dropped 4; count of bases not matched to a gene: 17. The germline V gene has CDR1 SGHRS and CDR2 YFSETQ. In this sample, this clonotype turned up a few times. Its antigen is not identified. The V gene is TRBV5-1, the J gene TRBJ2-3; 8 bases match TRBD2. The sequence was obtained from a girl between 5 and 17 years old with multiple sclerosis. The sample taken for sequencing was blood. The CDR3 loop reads CASSRRDSLGREADTQYF. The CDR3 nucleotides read TGCGCCAGCAGCCGACGGGACTCTCTGGGGCGGGAGGCAGATACGCAGTATTTT.